Here is one T cell receptor (beta chain) with its context. Assay used: immunoSEQ multiplex PCR; TCRdb lists only in-frame clones, some missing. The data show some 4,500 clones, with approximately 82% seen just once and about 18% held by the top ten. This entry is derived from a study of hypomethylating agent response in myelodysplastic syndrome. V lost 0 bases, J lost 4 bases, and 2 bases stayed unmatched. This CDR3 spans 16 amino acids. Germline loops: CDR1 MNHNY, CDR2 SVGAGI (reference sequence). The sequence was obtained from a human donor with myelodysplastic syndrome. The chain is built from TRBV6-6 and TRBJ2-7; 14 bases fit TRBD2. The material sequenced was bone marrow, taken before or after starting hypomethylating agent treatment for myelodysplastic syndrome (not recorded which). The CDR3 nucleotides read TGTGCCAGCAGTTACTCTGGGACTAGCGGGAGTTACGAGCAGTACTTC. Translation gives CASSYSGTSGSYEQYF.